This T cell receptor (beta chain) was found in a study of radiotherapy plus CTLA-4 blockade in lung cancer. Sequenced by immunoSEQ multiplex PCR; TCRdb stores in-frame clones only, minus some. The sample has around 3,000 clones; roughly 84% are singletons. The V and J ends lost 3 bases and 7 bases, in that order; junction bases with no gene match: 18. This CDR3 spans 19 amino acids. Germline CDR1 and CDR2: LGHNA and YSLEER. The starting material was tumor tissue, obtained from a patient treated with radiotherapy plus ipilimumab. This receptor was identified in a human donor with non-small cell lung cancer that progressed on radiotherapy plus ipilimumab. J is TRBJ1-4 and V is TRBV4-3; the match to TRBD1 covers 9 bases. The CDR3 nucleotides are TGCGCCAGCAGCCATTTCTTCGGGACAGGGACCGGCGGTGGTGAAAAACTGTTTTTT. It translates to CASSHFFGTGTGGGEKLFF.